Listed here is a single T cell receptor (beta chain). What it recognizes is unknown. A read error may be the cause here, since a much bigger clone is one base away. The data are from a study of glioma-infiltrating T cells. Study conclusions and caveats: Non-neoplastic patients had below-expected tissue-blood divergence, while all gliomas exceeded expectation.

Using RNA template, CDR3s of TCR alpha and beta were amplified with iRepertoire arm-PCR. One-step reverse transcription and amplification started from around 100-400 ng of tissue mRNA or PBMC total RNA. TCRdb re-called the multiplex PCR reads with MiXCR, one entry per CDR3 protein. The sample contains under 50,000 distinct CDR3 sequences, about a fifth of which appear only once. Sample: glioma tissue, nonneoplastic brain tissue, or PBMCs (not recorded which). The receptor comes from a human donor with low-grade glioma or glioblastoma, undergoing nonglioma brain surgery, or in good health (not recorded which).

CDR3 loop: CASSNERGRITKAFF. As DNA, the CDR3 is TGTGCCAGCAGCAATGAGAGGGGGCGCATCACTAAAGCTTTCTTT. The gene calls are TRBV3-1 and TRBJ1-1; 7 bases are shared with TRBD1. This CDR3 is 15 amino acids long. CDR1 and CDR2 (germline): LGHDT, YNNKEL (reference sequence).